This section outlines one TCR beta chain sequence together with its context. This receptor's antigen is unknown. Base-call qualities are not available, and no considerably larger clone is one nucleotide away. The treatment or condition label of this sample denotes: oral pan-JAK inhibitor, 5-10 mg twice daily. From alopecia areata patients, peripheral blood was collected along with lesional scalp punch biopsies. After PBMCs were isolated by density centrifugation and stained for CD3, CD4 and CD8, a FACSAria was used to sort CD4+ and CD8+ T cells. This sample was taken from a study of CD8+ T cells in alopecia areata listed by TCRdb under 2018. Regarding the complete study: The treated patients took part in an open-label pilot trial in which moderate-to-severe alopecia areata was treated with oral tofacitinib at 5 to 10 mg twice daily. Tofacitinib was administered for 6 to 18 months, and 6 months of follow-up off drug were then conducted to assess delayed response and recurrence. The SALT score, which quantifies the percentage of affected scalp surface area, was used to measure disease severity in treated patients. High-throughput TCRbeta sequencing was used to examine T cell clonal expansion in alopecia areata in both the C3H/HeJ mouse model and human patients. In humans, TCRbeta sequencing was performed on scalp tissue and on sorted CD4+ and CD8+ peripheral blood T cells from healthy controls and from patients with patchy or totalis/universalis alopecia areata. Biopsies were taken from tofacitinib-treated patients at baseline and at 4 and 24 weeks of treatment, and a later scalp biopsy was taken in several of the tofacitinib-treated patients. Clonality in the scalp was compared among normal scalp (n=4), patchy alopecia areata scalp (n=8), and alopecia totalis/universalis scalp (n=8). RNA came from the PAXgene miRNA kit for fixed scalp, the miRNeasy kit for PBMCs, and the RNeasy kit for mouse skin. immunoSEQ multiplex PCR using 35 Vbeta forward primers and 13 Jbeta reverse primers was used to amplify TCRbeta CDR3 regions.

The cysteine opens and the phenylalanine closes a CDR3 of 13 amino acids. Only the CDR3 DNA stays, 39 bases, in frame from base 1. Taken from the germline V gene (reference sequence), the CDR1 and CDR2 loops are MNHEY and SMNVEV. V is shortened by 6 bases, J by 7 bases, and the region joining them spans 15 bases. Library prep was done by the immunoSEQ multiplex PCR assay. RNA was extracted from all samples and reverse transcribed into cDNA as template for TCR sequencing. First-strand cDNA was synthesized with SuperScript III using a 2:1 mix of oligo-dT and random hexamers. A synthetic immune receptor repertoire was used to measure amplification bias, and any remaining bias was corrected computationally. Per the original workflow: Raw reads were preprocessed to remove errors, and CDR3 was defined by IMGT conventions from the conserved cysteine to phenylalanine. To get clonality, Shannon entropy was normalized by log2 of the number of productive unique TCRs and the result was subtracted from 1. Whether scalp clones were CD4 or CD8 was inferred by matching scalp TCRbeta sequences against CD4 and CD8 repertoires sorted from blood. In TCRdb, the immuneACCESS table is reduced to in-frame sequences with V and J assigned. These tables do not hold every clone; where another copy was compared, an unresolved V gene accounts for under half, and the others remain unexplained. Clonal size and the V and J genes are those of that table, whereas D and trimming came from the DNA. The sample table lists 150,000 to 200,000 clones, 58% of them with a count of one. The top ten clones comprise around 15% of the sample.

Here is what the overall study found, with its caveats: Tofacitinib significantly lowered scalp clonality and the number of expanded CD8+ clones among the top 100 scalp clones. Shared TCR sequences between patients were less evident than in mice, which may be partly attributable to HLA diversity in the patient population. Many expanded lesional clones were found to persist in scalp and blood during tofacitinib treatment, and relapse after treatment cessation may be partly explained by this persistence. Because the treated cohort was small and had only one nonresponder, larger studies are needed to examine links between baseline CD8+ expansion and response. Resident alphabeta T cells in normal human skin are also sequenced, complicating scalp TCR repertoire analysis, unlike mouse skin dominated by gammadelta T cells. Lesional scalp, especially in alopecia totalis/universalis, showed higher clonality and more expanded CD8+ clones than normal scalp, suggesting antigenic drive.

This receptor was identified in a human donor with alopecia areata. The rearranged chain carries TRBV27 and TRBJ1-1; TRBD1 might be the D gene, on 5 matching bases. Sequences were derived from CD4+ T cells sorted from blood, sampled at approximately week 56, from a patient treated with tofacitinib. At the DNA level, the sequence is TGTGCCAGCAGGTCCGGGGCCAACGTTGAAGCTTTCTTT. Its translation is CASRSGANVEAFF.